Presented here are 28 T cell receptor beta chains from one specimen sequenced in a study of T cells in Graves' hyperthyroidism and ophthalmopathy. What was amplified from RNA transcripts were TCR beta CDR3 regions. The HTBI set primed first-round TCR CDR3 RT-PCR. TCRdb processed the multiplex PCR reads anew with MiXCR; each CDR3 protein has one entry. The sample has hundreds of thousands of distinct CDR3 sequences, 15% seen once; the top ten hold 32%. Sequenced input: blood. The receptors were gathered from a woman in her twenties or thirties with Graves' hyperthyroidism.

This clonotype was observed many times. The V gene is TRBV11-2, the J gene TRBJ2-1; D remains ambiguous. The CDR3 is 15 amino acids. CDR1 is SGHAT and CDR2 is FQNNGV in the germline V gene. V dropped 4 bases and J dropped 0 bases, with 10 bases sitting between them. The CDR3 DNA follows: TGTGCCAGCAGCTCTTCAGGAACCTCCTACAATGAGCAGTTCTTC. Protein sequence: CASSSSGTSYNEQFF.

The chain joins TRBV5-1 to TRBJ1-1; D unclear. CDR3 length: 14 amino acids. V lost 2 bases and J lost 0, with 8 bases in between. Germline CDR1 is SGHRS and CDR2 is YFSETQ. CDR3 nucleotides: TGCGCCAGCAGCTTTCAGGTCATGAACACTGAAGCTTTCTTT. It yields the protein CASSFQVMNTEAFF. The full variable domain, with the rest looked up from reference TRBV5-1 and TRBJ1-1, is KAGVTQTPRYLIKTRGQQVTLSCSPISGHRSVSWYQQTPGQGLQFLFEYFSETQRNKGNFPGRFSGRQFSNSRSEMNVSTLELGDSALYLCASSFQVMNTEAFFGQGTRLTVV.

This clonotype was picked up many times. J is TRBJ2-7 and V is TRBV7-2; TRBD1 might be the D (6 bases). The CDR3 runs to 13 residues. CDR1 is SGHTA and CDR2 is FQGNSA in the germline V gene. Trimming took 5 bases from V and 1 from J, leaving 9 bases between them. CDR3 coding DNA: TGTGCCAGCAGCAAGGACAGATCCTACGAGCAGTACTTC. This encodes CASSKDRSYEQYF.

On this clonotype: This may arise from a read error, as a much more abundant clone is one base away. J is TRBJ1-4 and V is TRBV3-1, with 7 bases fitting TRBD1. In germline, CDR1 is LGHDT, CDR2 YNNKEL (reference sequence). The CDR3 loop spans 16 amino acids. V lost 9 bases and J lost 6; bases outside the gene matches: 16. The CDR3 region is CASGFTGAGMYEKLFF. CDR3 nucleotides: TGTGCCAGTGGGTTTACAGGGGCCGGAATGTATGAAAAACTGTTTTTT.

This clonotype was seen at least ten times. This chain links TRBV2 with TRBJ1-5, with D possibly being TRBD1 (5 bases). Germline CDR1 reads SNHLY; CDR2 reads FYNNEI. V was cut by 4 bases and J by 3 bases, with 13 bases left in between. The CDR3 length is 15 residues. The CDR3 region is CASSGDGLDNQPQHF. The CDR3 nucleotides are TGTGCCAGCAGTGGGGACGGTCTCGACAATCAGCCCCAGCATTTT.

This clonotype was detected many times. V usage is TRBV20-1 and J usage is TRBJ2-1; 10 bases are a match to TRBD1. Germline V gene sequence: CDR1 DFQATT, CDR2 SNEGSKA (reference sequence). This CDR3 is 15 amino acids long. The J segment lost 6 bases and the V segment lost 2 bases, leaving 7 bases of the junction unmatched. CDR3 sequence reads: CSARKGTGVPNEQFF. CDR3 nucleotide sequence: TGCAGTGCTAGAAAGGGGACAGGGGTTCCCAATGAGCAGTTCTTC.

The sample holds a few counts of this clonotype. The chain couples TRBV18 to TRBJ2-1; 10 bases agree with TRBD2. The CDR3 consists of 16 residues. J was trimmed by 5 bases and V by 3 bases; bases with no gene match: 7. CDR1 and CDR2 (germline): KGHSH, LQKENI. The CDR3: CASSPRGTSENNEQFF. Written as DNA, the CDR3 is TGTGCCAGCTCACCGAGAGGGACTAGCGAGAACAATGAGCAGTTCTTC.

The rearrangement links TRBV5-6 to TRBJ1-2, with D possibly being TRBD1 (5 bases). Looked up from germline, CDR1 is SGHDT and CDR2 is YYEEEE. V was shortened by 5 bases and J by 6 bases, with 26 bases between the two germline ends. This CDR3 region has 17 residues. The CDR3 coding sequence is TGTGCCAGCAGTTTTGGGGCGGCAGGCGATACTATCGATGGCTACACCTTC. It yields the protein CASSFGAAGDTIDGYTF.

This clonotype has a handful of counts. The J gene is TRBJ2-1, the V gene TRBV7-7; 11 nucleotides align to TRBD1. This CDR3 region has 19 residues. CDR1 SSHAT and CDR2 FNYEAQ come from the germline V gene (reference sequence). Losses at the gene ends were 1 base for V and 3 bases for J; bases not matched to a gene: 11. The CDR3 protein is CASSLEVGQGVLYYNEQFF. The CDR3 region has the DNA TGTGCCAGCAGCTTAGAGGTGGGACAGGGGGTTTTATACTACAATGAGCAGTTCTTC.

J is TRBJ2-6 and V is TRBV18, with 10 bases lining up with TRBD2. There are 18 residues in the CDR3. CDR1 is KGHSH and CDR2 is LQKENI in the germline V gene. The ends lost 2 bases at V and 3 bases at J; junction bases unmatched: 7. The CDR3 loop is CASSPINVAGGGANVLTF. The DNA for the CDR3 is TGTGCCAGCTCACCAATTAACGTAGCGGGAGGTGGGGCCAACGTCCTGACTTTC.

Concerning this clonotype itself: A much larger clone differs by one base, so this may be a read error. This chain uses TRBV6-5 with TRBJ1-3; no reliable D call. There are 14 residues in the CDR3. Germline V gives CDR1 MNHEY, CDR2 SVGAGI. CDR3 DNA: TGTGCCAGCAGTTACTCCCGCTGGCGAAACCCCATATATTTT. Translation gives CASSYSRWRNPIYF.

This clonotype was detected ten times or more. The chain employs TRBV6-1 and TRBJ2-3, with D perhaps matching TRBD1 (6 bases). The CDR3 loop spans 14 amino acids. Germline V CDR1 and CDR2: MNHNS, SASEGT. V shed 4 bases and J shed 6 bases, with 14 bases lying between them. Here the CDR3 DNA reads TGTGCCAGCAGTGGACAACAGGGTGTGGATACGCAGTATTTT. This translates into CASSGQQGVDTQYF.

Many counts were recorded for this clonotype. J is TRBJ2-1 and V is TRBV20-1, with TRBD2 matching over 10 bases. CDR1 is DFQATT and CDR2 is SNEGSKA in the germline V gene (reference sequence). CDR3 length: 22 residues. J was trimmed by 7 bases and V by 2 bases; bases with no gene match: 29. This CDR3 is CSARPPTGGLARAGAVGNEQFF. CDR3 nucleotide sequence: TGCAGTGCTAGACCTCCCACCGGGGGACTAGCGAGAGCGGGAGCGGTGGGGAATGAGCAGTTCTTC.

The chain combines TRBV9 with TRBJ2-1, with TRBD1 matching 8 bases. The ends lost 4 bases at V and 9 bases at J; junction bases unmatched: 9. Looked up from germline, CDR1 is SGDLS and CDR2 is YYNGEE. CDR3 length: 14 amino acids. The CDR3 region is CASSQPQGAGEQFF. The CDR3, as DNA: TGTGCCAGCAGCCAACCGCAGGGGGCTGGTGAGCAGTTCTTC.

The chain carries TRBV29-1 and TRBJ2-7; a weak D match, TRBD2 (5 bases). The CDR3 spans 15 residues. Germline V gives CDR1 SQVTM, CDR2 ANQGSEA. Trimming removed 0 bases from V and 7 bases from J, with 19 bases in between. As DNA, the CDR3 is TGCAGCGTTGAAGATTTTCGGGGTGTCCGGGATGAGCAGTACTTC. Its translation: CSVEDFRGVRDEQYF.

This clonotype occurred a few times. The chain carries TRBV20-1 and TRBJ2-5; maybe TRBD1 (6 bases). This CDR3 has 12 residues. CDR1 is DFQATT, CDR2 SNEGSKA, per germline (reference sequence). V shed 5 bases and J shed 3 bases, with 10 bases lying between them. The CDR3 nucleotides are TGCAGTGCTGCACAGGGTGAAGAGACCCAGTACTTC. Its translation is CSAAQGEETQYF.

This clonotype was picked up many times. V and J are TRBV20-1 and TRBJ1-4, with 7 bases that match TRBD1. V lost 5 bases and J lost 7; bases outside the gene matches: 10. Germline CDR1 is DFQATT and CDR2 is SNEGSKA (reference sequence). The CDR3 spans 14 residues. The CDR3 region is CSAFRTGGIEKLFF. CDR3 bases: TGCAGTGCTTTTAGGACAGGAGGAATTGAAAAACTGTTTTTT.

This clonotype came up a few times. The gene calls are TRBV27 and TRBJ2-7, with D perhaps matching TRBD1 or TRBD2 (5 bases each). Deletions cut 5 bases from V and 5 bases from J, with 19 bases between. Germline V gene data show CDR1 as MNHEY and CDR2 as SMNVEV (reference sequence). There are 15 residues in the CDR3. This chain's CDR3 is CASSTIGTGHHEQYF. In DNA form, the CDR3 reads TGTGCCAGCAGTACGATTGGGACCGGGCACCACGAGCAGTACTTC.

This clonotype has only a few counts. The J gene is TRBJ2-7, the V gene TRBV4-1; no firm D call. The CDR3 is made up of 15 amino acids. CDR1 MGHRA and CDR2 YSYEKL come from the germline V gene. V was cut by 0 bases and J by 2 bases, with 11 bases left in between. Here the CDR3 reads CASSQERSRTYEQYF. The CDR3 region has the DNA TGCGCCAGCAGCCAAGAACGGTCCCGCACCTACGAGCAGTACTTC.

The table lists this clonotype with many counts. The chain combines TRBV6-1 with TRBJ2-4; D uncertain. Germline V gene data show CDR1 as MNHNS and CDR2 as SASEGT. V was clipped by 5 bases and J by 8 bases, with 19 bases between them. This CDR3 contains 15 residues. CDR3 DNA sequence: TGTGCCAGCAGTTATCCCGGGCCCACTTCGGACATTCAGTACTTC. Translating it yields CASSYPGPTSDIQYF.

CDR3 in DNA: TGTGCCAGCCGCCAGGGAGGGGAGCTGTTTTTT. This encodes CASRQGGELFF. J is TRBJ2-2 and V is TRBV7-2, with D possibly matching TRBD1 (5 bases). The CDR3 has 11 amino acids. Trimming pared 8 bases from V and 8 bases from J, leaving 9 bases between. CDR1 is SGHTA, CDR2 FQGNSA, per germline.

This clonotype was recorded many times. V is TRBV10-1 and J is TRBJ2-1; TRBD2 might be the D (5 bases). There are 13 residues in the CDR3. The germline gives CDR1 WNHNN, CDR2 SYGVQD (reference sequence). Trimming took 2 bases from V and 8 from J, leaving 10 bases between them. For the CDR3, the DNA is TGCGCCAGCAGTGAGCAACTAGAGGATGAGCAGTTCTTC. Its protein product is CASSEQLEDEQFF.

In its sample, this clonotype was seen many times. The chain has TRBV18 and TRBJ1-6; the D gene is possibly TRBD1 (6 bases). Germline V gene data show CDR1 as KGHSH and CDR2 as LQKENI. V dropped 5 bases and J dropped 10 bases, with 12 bases sitting between them. CDR3 length: 13 residues. The CDR3 here is CASSSGQKSPLHF. CDR3 nucleotides: TGTGCCAGCTCATCTGGACAGAAATCACCCCTCCACTTT.

The rearrangement uses TRBV4-1 and TRBJ2-3, with D maybe TRBD2 (6 bases). V shed 2 bases and J shed 8 bases, with 17 bases lying between them. This CDR3 contains 15 residues. Germline values: CDR1 MGHRA, CDR2 YSYEKL. The CDR3 DNA is TGCGCCAGCAGCCAACCTAGCGCCAACCCCATTACGCAGTATTTT. Translation: CASSQPSANPITQYF.

This clonotype was picked up many times. The V gene is TRBV7-6, the J gene TRBJ2-3, with D perhaps matching TRBD1 or TRBD2 (5 bases each). Germline V lookup: CDR1 SGHVS, CDR2 FNYEAQ. This CDR3 spans 16 amino acids. Trimming took 4 bases from V and 0 from J, leaving 14 bases between them. The CDR3 DNA reads TGTGCCAGCAGCTCCGGGGCCCTTATTAGCACAGATACGCAGTATTTT. It codes for CASSSGALISTDTQYF.

This clonotype was found a few times. The chain recombines TRBV6-1 with TRBJ1-4, with 8 bases that match TRBD1. Germline trimming cut 7 bases from V and 8 bases from J; bases unmatched to any gene: 9. The germline gives CDR1 MNHNS, CDR2 SASEGT. The CDR3 has 14 amino acids. As DNA, the CDR3 is TGTGCCAGCACCAGGGACAGGCGGTACGAAAAACTGTTTTTT. Translating gives CASTRDRRYEKLFF.

This clonotype was counted between two and nine times. The chain is built from TRBV19 and TRBJ2-7; D is possibly TRBD2 (5 bases). Trimming removed 1 base at V and 1 base at J, with 11 bases between. The CDR3 sequence is 15 residues long. The germline V gene encodes CDR1 LNHDA and CDR2 SQIVND (reference sequence). Here the CDR3 DNA reads TGTGCCAGTAGTATAGGATCGGGGAGTTCCTACGAGCAGTACTTC. This gives the protein CASSIGSGSSYEQYF.

V and J are TRBV7-2 and TRBJ2-2; 7 bases map to TRBD2. The J segment lost 2 bases and the V segment lost 1 base, leaving 7 bases of the junction unmatched. The V gene's germline CDR1 is SGHTA and CDR2 FQGNSA. The CDR3 is 17 residues long. The CDR3 bases are TGTGCCAGCAGCTTAGTGGGACCAGCGGGAAACACCGGGGAGCTGTTTTTT. This codes for CASSLVGPAGNTGELFF.